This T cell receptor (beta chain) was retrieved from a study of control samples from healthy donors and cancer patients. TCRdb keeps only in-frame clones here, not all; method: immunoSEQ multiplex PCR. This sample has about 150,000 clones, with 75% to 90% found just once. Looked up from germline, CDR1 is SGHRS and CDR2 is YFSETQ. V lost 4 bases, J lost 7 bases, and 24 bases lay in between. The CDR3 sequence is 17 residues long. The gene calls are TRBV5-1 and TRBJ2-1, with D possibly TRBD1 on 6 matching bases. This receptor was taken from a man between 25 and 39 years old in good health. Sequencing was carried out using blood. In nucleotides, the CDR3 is TGCGCCAGCAGCATAAACCCAGGGGCGGGCCGTGCAAATGAGCAGTTCTTC. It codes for CASSINPGAGRANEQFF.